The T cell receptor beta chain under discussion was sequenced for a study of cytomegalovirus exposure and HLA in healthy donors. This CDR3 spans 16 amino acids. The germline V gene encodes CDR1 LNHDA and CDR2 SQIVND (reference sequence). J was trimmed by 2 bases and V by 5 bases; bases with no gene match: 2. The PCR was carried out with 60 Vbeta primers and 13 Jbeta primers. The data were produced by immunoSEQ multiplex PCR, yet TCRdb's version contains in-frame clones alone and is incomplete. This sample has some 130,000 clones, with approximately 82% found just once. Notes on this clone: Its antigen is not identified. Distinct nucleotide sequences in the sample also encode this CDR3.

Study-level points and caveats: Associated with HLA alleles at 0.05 false discovery rate in a later analysis were around 17,000 TCR beta sequences.

Sequencing was performed on PBMCs. This sequence originates from a man aged 35-49 years in good health and CMV-seronegative. V is TRBV19 and J is TRBJ2-2, with 13 positions matching TRBD2. The CDR3 is CASSPGLAGNTGELFF. DNA for the CDR3: TGTGCCAGTAGTCCGGGACTAGCGGGAAACACCGGGGAGCTGTTTTTT.